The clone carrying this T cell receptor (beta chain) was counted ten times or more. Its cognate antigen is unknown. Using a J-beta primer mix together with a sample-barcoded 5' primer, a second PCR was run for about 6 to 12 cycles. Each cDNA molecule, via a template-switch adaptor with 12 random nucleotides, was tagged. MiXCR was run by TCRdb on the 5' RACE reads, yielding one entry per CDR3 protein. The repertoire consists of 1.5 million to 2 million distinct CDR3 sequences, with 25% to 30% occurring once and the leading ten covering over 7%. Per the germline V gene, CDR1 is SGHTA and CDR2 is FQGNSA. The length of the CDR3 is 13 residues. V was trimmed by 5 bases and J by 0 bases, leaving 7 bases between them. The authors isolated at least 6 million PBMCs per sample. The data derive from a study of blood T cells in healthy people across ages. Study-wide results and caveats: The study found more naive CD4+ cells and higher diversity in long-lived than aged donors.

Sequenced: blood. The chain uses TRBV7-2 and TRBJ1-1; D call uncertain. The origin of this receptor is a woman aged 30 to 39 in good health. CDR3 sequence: CASSPTMNTEAFF. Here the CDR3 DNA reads TGTGCCAGCAGCCCTACTATGAACACTGAAGCTTTCTTT.